The rows below give T cell receptor beta chains drawn from one sample of a study of blood T cell repertoires in COVID-19. Only in-frame clones appear in the TCRdb table, and some are missing; sequencing was by immunoSEQ multiplex PCR. The sample records about 170,000 clones, under 85% being singletons. Material: peripheral blood. Receptors were obtained from an elderly man with COVID-19, enrolled during active disease. Each CDR3 is given with its conserved first and last residue.

TRBJ2-5 TRBV5-1 CASSLVGQGEETQYF
TRBJ2-7 TRBV5-4 CASSLKQGTYEQYF
TRBJ1-2 TRBV5-1 CASSLLGTPAHGYGYTF
TRBJ1-2 TRBV10-1 CARKIPGQGAHGYTF
TRBJ2-1 TRBV29-1 CSVRDSSYNEQFF
TRBJ1-5 TRBV28 CASSLRPGGQLNQPQHF
TRBJ2-7 TRBV6-1 CASSEPGQGTYEQYF
TRBJ1-4 TRBV10-3 CATRQQPNEKLFF
TRBJ2-3 TRBV5-4 CASSPGGTDTQYF
TRBJ2-3 TRBV12-5 CASGPGTSPDTQYF
TRBJ1-2 TRBV12-3/TRBV12-4 CASSSNRGHGYTF
TRBJ1-2 TRBV10-3 CAISGGGQANYGYTF
TRBJ1-6 TRBV3-1/TRBV3-2 CASSQDGFDVGGALHF
TRBJ1-6 TRBV3-1/TRBV3-2 CASSQVAGLDSPLHF
TRBJ1-5 TRBV24-1 CATLVWGPLRQPQHF
TRBJ1-6 TRBV18 CASSPPPIFRPTGTGGPYNSPLHF
TRBJ2-1 TRBV3-1/TRBV3-2 CASSHVGDEQFF
TRBJ1-2 TRBV27 CASSLNRGGGYTF